This TCR beta chain was sequenced during a study of cytotoxic CD8 clonotypes in ibrutinib-treated CLL. This CDR3 comprises 11 residues. Germline CDR1 and CDR2: GTSNPN and SVGIG (reference sequence). Trimming stripped 7 bases from V and 9 bases from J, with 15 bases between. Repertoires were generated with immunoSEQ multiplex PCR, while TCRdb's copy carries only in-frame clones and drops some. The sample shows some 93,000 clones, around four fifths of them seen only once. The chain links TRBV30 to TRBJ2-5; D gene unclear. The specimen comprised PBMCs, sampled after 12 months of ibrutinib treatment. The origin of this receptor is a human donor with chronic lymphocytic leukemia. CDR3 DNA sequence: TGTGCCTCCGACCTCGGTTGGTCCCAGTACTTC. As protein: CASDLGWSQYF.